A single sample is the source of the 9 T cell receptor beta chains below, sequenced in a study of Ad26.COV2.S vaccination and SARS-CoV-2 variants. As to treatment: some 20 received Ad26.COV2.S at low or high dose, single or two shots; 5 received placebo; per-sample allocation not given. The investigators took samples on day 63 after the first vaccine or placebo injection. Measured with immunoSEQ multiplex PCR; TCRdb has only the in-frame clones, and not every one. This table holds 440,000 or so clones, roughly 88% found once. This sample comprised peripheral blood, obtained in a trial of Ad26.COV2.S vaccine versus placebo. These receptors came from a person aged 18-60 years who received the Ad26.COV2.S COVID-19 vaccine or a placebo.

The chain is built from TRBV6-2 or TRBV6-3 and TRBJ2-7, with no clear D. Germline V gives CDR1 MNHEY, CDR2 SVGEGT. The CDR3 loop spans 13 amino acids. V gave up 0 bases and J gave up 2 bases, with 5 bases separating them. The CDR3, as DNA: TGTGCCAGCAGTTACTCTCAGACCTACGAGCAGTACTTC. Protein: CASSYSQTYEQYF.

This chain links TRBV9 with TRBJ2-5; 8 bases line up with TRBD1. Looked up from germline, CDR1 is SGDLS and CDR2 is YYNGEE. The CDR3 consists of 15 residues. V lost 0 bases, J lost 5 bases, and 6 bases stayed unmatched. The CDR3 bases are TGTGCCAGCAGCGTAGTTGTGACAGGGGTTGAGACCCAGTACTTC. Translation: CASSVVVTGVETQYF.

This clone occurred once. The chain couples TRBV27 to TRBJ2-3; no firm D call. Germline assignment: CDR1 MNHEY and CDR2 SMNVEV (reference sequence). CDR3 length: 16 amino acids. Deletions cut 3 bases from V and 0 bases from J, with 13 bases between. The DNA of the CDR3 is TGTGCCAGCAGTTTCGTCCAACCGTCGAGCACAGATACGCAGTATTTT. This codes for CASSFVQPSSTDTQYF.

The table lists this clone with a count of one. This chain's CDR3 is CASSPWGNQPQHF. CDR3 nucleotide sequence: TGTGCCAGCAGCCCCTGGGGGAATCAGCCCCAGCATTTT. The rearrangement joins TRBV7-9 to TRBJ1-5; D is possibly TRBD1 (5 bases). Trimming pared 5 bases from V and 4 bases from J, leaving 9 bases between. The germline V gene has CDR1 SEHNR and CDR2 FQNEAQ (reference sequence). The CDR3 runs to 13 residues. The full variable domain, with the rest looked up from reference TRBV7-9 and TRBJ1-5, is DTGVSQNPRHKITKRGQNVTFRCDPISEHNRLYWYRQTLGQGPEFLTYFQNEAQLEKSRLLSDRFSAERPKGSFSTLEIQRTEQGDSAMYLCASSPWGNQPQHFGDGTRLSIL.

The rearrangement joins TRBV27 to TRBJ2-5, with TRBD1 matching 7 bases. This CDR3 spans 12 amino acids. Germline lookup yields CDR1 MNHEY and CDR2 SMNVEV (reference sequence). Trimming removed 4 bases from V and 7 bases from J; junction bases left unmatched: 3. This chain's CDR3 is CASSSQGRTQYF. CDR3 sequence (DNA): TGTGCCAGCAGTTCACAGGGGCGGACCCAGTACTTC.

The chain uses TRBV14 and TRBJ1-6; the D gene is possibly TRBD1 (5 bases). The CDR3 is 14 amino acids. V was trimmed by 4 bases and J by 8 bases, leaving 12 bases between them. Germline V gives CDR1 SGHDN, CDR2 FVKESK. The CDR3 nucleotides are TGTGCCAGCAGCCTTACAGGTTCGGATTCACCCCTCCACTTT. It yields the protein CASSLTGSDSPLHF.

The chain joins TRBV28 to TRBJ2-1; 7 nucleotides line up with TRBD1. The germline gives CDR1 MDHEN, CDR2 SYDVKM. V trimming: 7 bases; J trimming: 8 bases; junction bases outside the gene matches: 17. The CDR3 consists of 16 residues. As DNA, the CDR3 is TGTGCCAGCATCCCCGGTGTTCACAGGGGATTGGATGAGCAGTTCTTC. Protein: CASIPGVHRGLDEQFF.

The rearrangement uses TRBV28 and TRBJ2-1; 8 bases match TRBD1. Germline V gene data show CDR1 as MDHEN and CDR2 as SYDVKM. Trimming took 6 bases from V and 4 from J; bases not matched to a gene: 8. CDR3 length: 15 residues. CDR3 nucleotides: TGTGCCAGCAGGGACAGGGACAATTTTTACAATGAGCAGTTCTTC. This sequence encodes CASRDRDNFYNEQFF.

V and J are TRBV18 and TRBJ2-7; TRBD1 agrees at 10 bases. The junction had 5 bases not matched to a gene; V was cut back by 3 bases and J by 9 bases. The germline CDR1 and CDR2 sequences are KGHSH and LQKENI. This CDR3 contains 13 residues. In DNA form, the CDR3 reads TGTGCCAGCTCACCGACAGGGGGCTCTGTGCAGTACTTC. This codes for CASSPTGGSVQYF.